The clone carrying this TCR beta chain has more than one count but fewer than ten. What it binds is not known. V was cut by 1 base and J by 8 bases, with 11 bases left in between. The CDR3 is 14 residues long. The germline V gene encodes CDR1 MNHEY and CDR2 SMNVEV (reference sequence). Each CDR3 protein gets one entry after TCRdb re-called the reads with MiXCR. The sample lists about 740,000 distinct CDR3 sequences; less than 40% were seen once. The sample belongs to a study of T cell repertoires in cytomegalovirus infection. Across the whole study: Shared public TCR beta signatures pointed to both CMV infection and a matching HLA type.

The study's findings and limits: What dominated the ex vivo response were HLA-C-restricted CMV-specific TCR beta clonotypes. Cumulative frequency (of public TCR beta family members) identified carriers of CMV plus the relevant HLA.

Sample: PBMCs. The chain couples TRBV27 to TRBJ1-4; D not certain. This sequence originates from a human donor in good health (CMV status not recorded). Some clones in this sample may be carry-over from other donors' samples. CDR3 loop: CASSLLGRDEKLFF. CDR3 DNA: TGTGCCAGCAGTTTATTAGGGAGAGACGAAAAACTGTTTTTT. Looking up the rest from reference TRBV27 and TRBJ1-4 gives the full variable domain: EAQVTQNPRYLITVTGKKLTVTCSQNMNHEYMSWYRQDPGLGLRQIYYSMNVEVTDKGDVPEGYKVSRKEKRNFPLILESPSPNQTSLYFCASSLLGRDEKLFFGSGTQLSVL.